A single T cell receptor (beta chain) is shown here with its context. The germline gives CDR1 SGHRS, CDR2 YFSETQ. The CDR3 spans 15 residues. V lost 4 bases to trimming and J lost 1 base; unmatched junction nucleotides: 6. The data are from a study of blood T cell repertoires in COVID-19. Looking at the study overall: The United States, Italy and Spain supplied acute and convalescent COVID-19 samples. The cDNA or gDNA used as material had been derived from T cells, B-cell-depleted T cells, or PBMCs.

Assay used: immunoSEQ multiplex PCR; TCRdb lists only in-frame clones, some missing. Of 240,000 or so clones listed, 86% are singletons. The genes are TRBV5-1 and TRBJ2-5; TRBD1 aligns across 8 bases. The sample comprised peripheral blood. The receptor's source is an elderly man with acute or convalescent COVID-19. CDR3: CASSLGQGFQETQYF. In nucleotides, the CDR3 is TGCGCCAGCAGCCTAGGACAGGGTTTCCAAGAGACCCAGTACTTC.